The 15 T cell receptor beta chains below come from one sample, sequenced in a study of vaccination effects on CD4 cells after COVID-19 (dated by TCRdb to between 2021 and 2024). Libraries were constructed by the immunoSEQ multiplex PCR assay. TCRdb holds this immuneACCESS table with in-frame rearrangements only. Some clones are missing; in checked studies, unresolved V genes explain under half, and the rest has no known cause. The sample profile shows approximately 44,000 clones; 77% of them were found once. 2.5% to 3% of the sample belongs to the ten largest clones. In the ViraFEST assay, PBMC were stimulated with viral peptide pools, and antigen-specific CD4+ T cell clonotypes were then identified by expansion using TCR sequencing. After about 10 days of culture, CD4+ T cells were isolated with the EasySep CD4+ T cell isolation kit. The absence of prior SARS-CoV-2 infection in healthy vaccine recipients was confirmed by negative nucleocapsid antibodies before and after vaccination.

These TCRs' antigens remain unknown. The sequencing used CD4+ T cells from PBMCs cultured with HCoV-NL63 spike peptides, collected before COVID-19 vaccination. The cell subset or site label on this specimen signifies: HCoV-NL63 spike overlapping peptide pool stimulation. These receptors were obtained from a human donor who received a COVID-19 vaccine.

V gene TRBV6-5 combines with J gene TRBJ2-7, with a tentative D call TRBD2 (6 bases). V shed 6 bases and J shed 0 bases, with 12 bases lying between them. Germline assignment: CDR1 MNHEY and CDR2 SVGAGI. The CDR3 totals 14 residues. The CDR3 DNA is TGTGCCAGCAGACCGGCAGCGGGCTCCTACGAGCAGTACGTC. As protein: CASRPAAGSYEQYV.

The chain is built from TRBV5-6 and TRBJ1-4; D remains unclear. The CDR3 length is 17 residues. Per the germline V gene, CDR1 is SGHDT and CDR2 is YYEEEE. Trimming left V 2 bases short and J 0 bases short, with 14 bases between. In nucleotides, the CDR3 is TGTGCCAGCAGCTTCTTTGGGCAGACAACAACTAATGAAAAACTGTTTTTT. It is translated as CASSFFGQTTTNEKLFF.

The V gene is TRBV11-2, the J gene TRBJ1-5; weak D call: TRBD1 (6 bases). V was shortened by 5 bases and J by 4 bases, with 12 bases between the two germline ends. Germline CDR1 SGHAT, CDR2 FQNNGV. The CDR3 is 14 residues long. The CDR3 region is CASSPSRGNQPQHF. The CDR3 DNA reads TGTGCCAGCAGCCCATCCAGGGGTAATCAGCCCCAGCATTTT.

This chain connects TRBV24-1 to TRBJ2-1; 10 positions match TRBD2. Germline V gives CDR1 KGHDR, CDR2 SFDVKD. J was trimmed by 3 bases and V by 4 bases; bases with no gene match: 5. The CDR3 consists of 16 residues. CDR3 in DNA: TGTGCCACCAGTGACCATAAGCGGGGGGGCTACAATGAGCAGTTCTTC. This encodes CATSDHKRGGYNEQFF.

The chain couples TRBV18 to TRBJ1-5, with TRBD1 as a possible D gene (5 bases). The CDR3 runs to 16 residues. Germline CDR1 is KGHSH and CDR2 is LQKENI. Deletions cut 3 bases from V and 2 bases from J, with 14 bases between. CDR3 sequence: CASSPQGRSGNQPQHF. As DNA, the CDR3 is TGTGCCAGCTCACCCCAGGGTCGTAGTGGCAATCAGCCCCAGCATTTT.

The V gene is TRBV2, the J gene TRBJ1-5; D gene uncertain. Trimming shortened V by 1 base and J by 4 bases, and 5 bases separated the two germline ends. Germline V lookup: CDR1 SNHLY, CDR2 FYNNEI. This CDR3 has 13 residues. CDR3 nucleotides: TGTGCCAGCAGTGAAGGGGAGAATCAGCCCCAGCATTTT. As protein: CASSEGENQPQHF.

V usage is TRBV18 and J usage is TRBJ1-1; D remains ambiguous. This CDR3 contains 12 residues. The V end lost 3 bases, the J end lost 5 bases, and 7 bases lay between the germline ends. Per the germline V gene, CDR1 is KGHSH and CDR2 is LQKENI. The CDR3 reads CASSPQPTEAFF. CDR3 DNA: TGTGCCAGCTCACCCCAACCAACTGAAGCTTTCTTT.

The chain combines TRBV3-1 (or the pseudogene TRBV3-2) with TRBJ2-3; TRBD2 is a possible D gene (6 bases). This CDR3 region has 14 residues. V lost 3 bases to trimming and J lost 1 base, with 8 bases between them. Looked up from germline, CDR1 is LGHDT and CDR2 is YNNKEL (reference sequence). The CDR3 nucleotides read TGTGCCAGCAGCCACGGGGGTCGCACAGATACGCAGTATTTT. It encodes CASSHGGRTDTQYF.

The chain is built from TRBV20-1 and TRBJ1-3; 9 positions match TRBD1. With V trimmed by 5 bases and J by 9 bases, 8 bases remained unmatched. Germline CDR1 and CDR2: DFQATT and SNEGSKA (reference sequence). The CDR3 consists of 13 residues. Written as DNA, the CDR3 is TGCAGTGCTGGTGGGGGGACAGGGAGCACCATATATTTT. Protein product: CSAGGGTGSTIYF.

The gene calls are TRBV10-1 and TRBJ2-7; 8 bases fit TRBD1. Per germline, CDR1 WNHNN and CDR2 SYGVQD (reference sequence). This CDR3 spans 15 amino acids. Trimming cost V 8 bases and J 2 bases; bases outside gene matches: 11. For the CDR3, the DNA is TGCGCCAGCCGACGGACAGGGCAAGGACCCTACGAGCAGTACGTC. Translated: CASRRTGQGPYEQYV.

V and J are TRBV7-8 and TRBJ2-5; D unclear. CDR3 length: 15 amino acids. The germline V gene has CDR1 SGHVS and CDR2 FQNEAQ. The germline V and J ends were trimmed by 1 base and 5 bases, with 14 bases remaining between them. The CDR3 DNA reads as TGTGCCAGCAGCTTAGTAAGGAGCCCGAAGGAGACCCAGTACTTC. Its translation: CASSLVRSPKETQYF.

This chain connects TRBV28 to TRBJ1-1; 8 nucleotides align to TRBD1. Germline lookup yields CDR1 MDHEN and CDR2 SYDVKM. This CDR3 spans 16 amino acids. Trimming took 2 bases from V and 1 from J; bases not matched to a gene: 6. The CDR3, as DNA: TGTGCCAGCAGTTTACTGACAGGGGTTGGGAACACTGAAGCTTTCTTT. It encodes CASSLLTGVGNTEAFF.

The V gene is TRBV6-5, the J gene TRBJ2-7, with 10 nucleotides matching TRBD1. The CDR3 length is 14 residues. CDR1 and CDR2 (germline): MNHEY, SVGAGI. The V segment lost 6 bases and the J segment 1 base; nucleotides outside the gene matches: 3. The CDR3 here is CASRDRGPSYEQYV. CDR3 in DNA: TGTGCCAGCAGAGACAGGGGGCCGTCCTACGAGCAGTACGTC.

This clone was counted between two and nine times. The V and J genes are TRBV6-5 and TRBJ1-2, with D uncertain. This CDR3 has 14 amino acids. Germline CDR1 reads MNHEY; CDR2 reads SVGAGI. V was cut by 5 bases and J by 0 bases, with 10 bases left in between. The CDR3 loop reads CASSTGAANYGYTF. CDR3 DNA: TGTGCCAGCAGTACGGGTGCGGCTAACTATGGCTACACCTTC.

This clone was counted between two and nine times. The chain is built from TRBV14 and TRBJ1-5; D ambiguous. CDR3 length: 14 amino acids. V was clipped by 8 bases and J by 0 bases, with 11 bases between them. CDR1 and CDR2 (germline): SGHDN, FVKESK. CDR3 bases: TGTGCCAGCCCCCTCCCCGATAGCAATCAGCCCCAGCATTTT. Translated, it gives CASPLPDSNQPQHF.